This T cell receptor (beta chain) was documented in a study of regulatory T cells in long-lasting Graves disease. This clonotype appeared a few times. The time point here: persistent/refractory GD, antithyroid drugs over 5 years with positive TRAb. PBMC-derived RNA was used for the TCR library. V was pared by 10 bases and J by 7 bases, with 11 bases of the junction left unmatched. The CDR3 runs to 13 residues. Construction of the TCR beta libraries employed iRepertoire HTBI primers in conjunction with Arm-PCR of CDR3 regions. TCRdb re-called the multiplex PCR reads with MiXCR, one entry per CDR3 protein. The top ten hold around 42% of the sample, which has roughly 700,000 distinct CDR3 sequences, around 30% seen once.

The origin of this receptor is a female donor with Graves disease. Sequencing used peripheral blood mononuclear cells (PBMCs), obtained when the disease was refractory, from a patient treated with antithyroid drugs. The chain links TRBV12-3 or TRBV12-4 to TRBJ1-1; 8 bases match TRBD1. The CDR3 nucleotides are TGTGCCACCGAAGCCAGGGGGCACGGTGAAGCTTTCTTT. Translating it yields CATEARGHGEAFF.